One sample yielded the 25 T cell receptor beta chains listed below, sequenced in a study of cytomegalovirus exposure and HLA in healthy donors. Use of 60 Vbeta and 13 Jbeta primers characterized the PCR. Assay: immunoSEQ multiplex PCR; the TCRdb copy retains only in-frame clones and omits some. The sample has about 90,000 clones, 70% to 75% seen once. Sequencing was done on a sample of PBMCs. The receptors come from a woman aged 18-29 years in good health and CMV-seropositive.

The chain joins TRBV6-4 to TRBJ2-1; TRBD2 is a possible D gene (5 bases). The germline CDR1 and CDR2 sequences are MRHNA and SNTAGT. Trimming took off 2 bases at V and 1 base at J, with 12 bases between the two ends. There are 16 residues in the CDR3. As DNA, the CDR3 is TGTGCCAGCAGTGACGGGGAGACTTCATCCTACAATGAGCAGTTCTTC. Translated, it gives CASSDGETSSYNEQFF.

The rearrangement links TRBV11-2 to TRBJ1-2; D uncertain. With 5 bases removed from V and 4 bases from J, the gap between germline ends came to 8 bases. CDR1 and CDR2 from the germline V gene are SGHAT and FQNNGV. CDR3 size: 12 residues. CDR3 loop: CASSPHPYGYTF. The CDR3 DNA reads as TGTGCCAGCAGCCCCCATCCCTATGGCTACACCTTC.

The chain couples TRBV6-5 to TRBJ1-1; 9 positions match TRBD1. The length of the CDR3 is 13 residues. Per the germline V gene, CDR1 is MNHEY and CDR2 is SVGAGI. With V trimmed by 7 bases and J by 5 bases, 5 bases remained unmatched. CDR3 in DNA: TGTGCCAGCAATACAGGGGGCCGGACTGAAGCTTTCTTT. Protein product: CASNTGGRTEAFF.

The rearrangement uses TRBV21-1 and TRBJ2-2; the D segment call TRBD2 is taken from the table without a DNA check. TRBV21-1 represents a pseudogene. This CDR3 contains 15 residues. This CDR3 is CASLTSGSNTGELFF. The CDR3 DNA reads TGTGCCAGCCTCACTAGCGGTTCGAACACCGGGGAGCTGTTTTTT.

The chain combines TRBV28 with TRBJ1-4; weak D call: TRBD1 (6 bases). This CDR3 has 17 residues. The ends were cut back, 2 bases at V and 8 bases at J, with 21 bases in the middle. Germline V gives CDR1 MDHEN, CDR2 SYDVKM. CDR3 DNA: TGTGCCAGCAGTTTACTCCGCCCGGGGGGCGCGGGAGAAAAACTGTTTTTT. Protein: CASSLLRPGGAGEKLFF.

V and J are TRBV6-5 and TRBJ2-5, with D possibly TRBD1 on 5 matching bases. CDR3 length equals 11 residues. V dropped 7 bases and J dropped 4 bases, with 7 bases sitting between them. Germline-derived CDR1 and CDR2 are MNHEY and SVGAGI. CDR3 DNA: TGTGCCAGCACGCAGGGAGAGACCCAGTACTTC. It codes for CASTQGETQYF.

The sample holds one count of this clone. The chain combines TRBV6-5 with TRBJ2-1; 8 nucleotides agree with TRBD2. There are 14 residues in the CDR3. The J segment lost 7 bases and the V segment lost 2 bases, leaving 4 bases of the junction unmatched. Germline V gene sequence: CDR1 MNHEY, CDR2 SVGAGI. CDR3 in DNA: TGTGCCAGCAGTTACCCGGGAGGGCCAAATGAGCAGTTCTTC. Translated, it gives CASSYPGGPNEQFF.

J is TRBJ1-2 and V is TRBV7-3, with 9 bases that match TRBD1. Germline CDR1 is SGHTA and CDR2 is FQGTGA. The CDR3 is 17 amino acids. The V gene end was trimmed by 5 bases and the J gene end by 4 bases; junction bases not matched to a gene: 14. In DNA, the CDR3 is TGTGCCAGCAGCCTATACTCCGGGACAGGGCATACCTATGGCTACACCTTC. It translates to CASSLYSGTGHTYGYTF.

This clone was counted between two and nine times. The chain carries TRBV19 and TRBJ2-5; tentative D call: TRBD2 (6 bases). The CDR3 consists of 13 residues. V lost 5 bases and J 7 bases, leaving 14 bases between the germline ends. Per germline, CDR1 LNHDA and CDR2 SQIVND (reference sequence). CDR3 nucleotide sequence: TGTGCCAGTAGTGAGTCTAGCGTAGGGACCCAGTACTTC. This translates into CASSESSVGTQYF.

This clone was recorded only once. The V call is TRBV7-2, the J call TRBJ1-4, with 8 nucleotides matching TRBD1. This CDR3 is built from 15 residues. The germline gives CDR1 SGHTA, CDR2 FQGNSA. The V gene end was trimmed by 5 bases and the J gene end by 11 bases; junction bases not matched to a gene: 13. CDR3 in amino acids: CASSTRQGPPGKLFF. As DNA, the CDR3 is TGTGCCAGCAGCACTAGACAGGGGCCGCCGGGGAAACTGTTTTTT.

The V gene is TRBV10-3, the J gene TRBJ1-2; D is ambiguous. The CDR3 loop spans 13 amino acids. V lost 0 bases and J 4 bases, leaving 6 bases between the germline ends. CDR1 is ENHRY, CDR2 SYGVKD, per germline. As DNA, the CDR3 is TGTGCCATCAGTGAGTCTTACAGCTATGGCTACACCTTC. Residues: CAISESYSYGYTF.

The CDR3 reads CASSFGRSTDEQYF. CDR3 nucleotide sequence: TGTGCCAGCAGCTTTGGGAGGAGTACAGACGAGCAGTACTTC. The V and J genes are TRBV5-6 and TRBJ2-7, with D perhaps TRBD2 (6 bases). There are 14 residues in the CDR3. Germline V CDR1 and CDR2: SGHDT, YYEEEE. V was pared by 2 bases and J by 5 bases, with 14 bases between.

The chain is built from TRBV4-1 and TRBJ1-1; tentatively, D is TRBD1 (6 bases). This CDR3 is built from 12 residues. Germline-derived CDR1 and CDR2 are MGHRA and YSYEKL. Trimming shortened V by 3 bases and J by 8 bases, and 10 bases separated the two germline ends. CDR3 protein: CASSQGADEAFF. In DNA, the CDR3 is TGCGCCAGCAGCCAGGGGGCCGACGAAGCTTTCTTT.

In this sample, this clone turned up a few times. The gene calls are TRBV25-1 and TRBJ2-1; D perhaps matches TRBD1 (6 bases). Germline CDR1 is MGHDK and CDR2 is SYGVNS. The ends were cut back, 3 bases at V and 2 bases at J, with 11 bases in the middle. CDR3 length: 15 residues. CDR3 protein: CASSDSRDTYNEQFF. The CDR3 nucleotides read TGTGCCAGCAGTGATTCAAGGGACACCTACAATGAGCAGTTCTTC. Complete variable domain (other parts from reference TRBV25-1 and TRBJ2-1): EADIYQTPRYLVIGTGKKITLECSQTMGHDKMYWYQQDPGMELHLIHYSYGVNSTEKGDLSSESTVSRIRTEHFPLTLESARPSHTSQYLCASSDSRDTYNEQFFGPGTRLTVL.

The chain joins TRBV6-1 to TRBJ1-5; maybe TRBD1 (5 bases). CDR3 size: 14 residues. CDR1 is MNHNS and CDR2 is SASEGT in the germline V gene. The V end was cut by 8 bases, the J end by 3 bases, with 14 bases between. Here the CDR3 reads CASPPPGINQPQHF. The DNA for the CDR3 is TGTGCCAGCCCCCCCCCAGGGATCAATCAGCCCCAGCATTTT.

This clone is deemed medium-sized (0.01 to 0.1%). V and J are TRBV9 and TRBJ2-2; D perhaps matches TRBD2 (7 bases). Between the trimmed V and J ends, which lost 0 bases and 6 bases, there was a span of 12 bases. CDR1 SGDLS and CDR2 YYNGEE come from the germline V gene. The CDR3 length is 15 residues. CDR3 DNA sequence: TGTGCCAGCAGCGTAGTTGGGGGGGCCGCCGGGGAGCTGTTTTTT. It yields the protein CASSVVGGAAGELFF.

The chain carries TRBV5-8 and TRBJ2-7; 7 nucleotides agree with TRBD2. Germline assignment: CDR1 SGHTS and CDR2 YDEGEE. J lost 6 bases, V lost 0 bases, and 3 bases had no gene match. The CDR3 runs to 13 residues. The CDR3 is CASSLAPGGEQYF. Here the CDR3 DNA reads TGTGCCAGCAGCTTGGCCCCGGGGGGCGAGCAGTACTTC.

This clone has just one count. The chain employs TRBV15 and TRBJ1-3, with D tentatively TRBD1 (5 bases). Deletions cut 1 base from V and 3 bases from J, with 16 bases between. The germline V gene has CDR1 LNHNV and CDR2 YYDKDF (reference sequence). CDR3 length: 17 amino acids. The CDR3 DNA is TGTGCCACCAGCAGAGGGACCCCAGGGCGCGTTGGAAACACCATATATTTT. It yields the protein CATSRGTPGRVGNTIYF.

The CDR3 DNA sequence: TGTGCCAGCAGCCGGGGAGACCTTCGCTACGAGCAGTACTTC. Translation gives CASSRGDLRYEQYF. The chain couples TRBV7-9 to TRBJ2-7; D perhaps matches TRBD2 (5 bases). Trimming took off 5 bases at V and 3 bases at J, with 14 bases between the two ends. Germline V gene lookup returns CDR1 SEHNR and CDR2 FQNEAQ (reference sequence). This CDR3 spans 14 amino acids.

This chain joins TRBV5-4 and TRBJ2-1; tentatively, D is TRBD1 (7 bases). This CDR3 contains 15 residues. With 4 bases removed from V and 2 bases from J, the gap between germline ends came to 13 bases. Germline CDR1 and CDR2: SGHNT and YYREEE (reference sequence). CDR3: CASSGQGGAYNEQFF. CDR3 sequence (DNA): TGTGCCAGCAGCGGGCAGGGGGGAGCCTACAATGAGCAGTTCTTC.

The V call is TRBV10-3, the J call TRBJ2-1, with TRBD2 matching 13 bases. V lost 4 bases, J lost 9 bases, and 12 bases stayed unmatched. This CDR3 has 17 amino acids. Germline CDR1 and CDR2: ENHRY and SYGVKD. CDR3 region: CAISARTSGSLLREQFF. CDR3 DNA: TGTGCCATCAGTGCCCGGACTAGCGGGAGTCTTCTGCGTGAGCAGTTCTTC.

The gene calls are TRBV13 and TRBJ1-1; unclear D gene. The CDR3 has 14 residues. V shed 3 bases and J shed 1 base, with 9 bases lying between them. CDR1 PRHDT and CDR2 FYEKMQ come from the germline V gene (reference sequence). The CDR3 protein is CASSLGSENTEAFF. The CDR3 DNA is TGTGCCAGCAGCTTGGGCTCAGAGAACACTGAAGCTTTCTTT.

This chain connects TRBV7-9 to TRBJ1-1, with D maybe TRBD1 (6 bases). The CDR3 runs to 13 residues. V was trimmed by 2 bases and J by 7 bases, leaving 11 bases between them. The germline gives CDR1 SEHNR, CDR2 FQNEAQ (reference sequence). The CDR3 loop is CASSLSRGSEAFF. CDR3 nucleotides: TGTGCCAGCAGCTTAAGCAGGGGAAGTGAAGCTTTCTTT.

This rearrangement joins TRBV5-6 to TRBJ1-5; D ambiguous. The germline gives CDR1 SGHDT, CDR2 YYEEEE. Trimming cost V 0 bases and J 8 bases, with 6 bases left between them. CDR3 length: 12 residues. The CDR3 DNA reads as TGTGCCAGCAGCTTGGGACGGGAGCCCCAGCATTTT. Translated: CASSLGREPQHF. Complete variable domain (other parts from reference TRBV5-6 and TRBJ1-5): DAGVTQSPTHLIKTRGQQVTLRCSPKSGHDTVSWYQQALGQGPQFIFQYYEEEERQRGNFPDRFSGHQFPNYSSELNVNALLLGDSALYLCASSLGREPQHFGDGTRLSIL.

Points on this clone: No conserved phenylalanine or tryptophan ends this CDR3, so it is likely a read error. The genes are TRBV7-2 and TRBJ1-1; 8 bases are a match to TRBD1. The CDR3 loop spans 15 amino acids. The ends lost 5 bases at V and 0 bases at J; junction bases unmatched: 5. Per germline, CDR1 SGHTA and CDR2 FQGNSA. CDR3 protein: CASSTRTGLNTEAFL. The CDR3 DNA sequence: TGTGCCAGCAGCACTCGGACAGGGCTGAACACTGAAGCTTTCCTT.